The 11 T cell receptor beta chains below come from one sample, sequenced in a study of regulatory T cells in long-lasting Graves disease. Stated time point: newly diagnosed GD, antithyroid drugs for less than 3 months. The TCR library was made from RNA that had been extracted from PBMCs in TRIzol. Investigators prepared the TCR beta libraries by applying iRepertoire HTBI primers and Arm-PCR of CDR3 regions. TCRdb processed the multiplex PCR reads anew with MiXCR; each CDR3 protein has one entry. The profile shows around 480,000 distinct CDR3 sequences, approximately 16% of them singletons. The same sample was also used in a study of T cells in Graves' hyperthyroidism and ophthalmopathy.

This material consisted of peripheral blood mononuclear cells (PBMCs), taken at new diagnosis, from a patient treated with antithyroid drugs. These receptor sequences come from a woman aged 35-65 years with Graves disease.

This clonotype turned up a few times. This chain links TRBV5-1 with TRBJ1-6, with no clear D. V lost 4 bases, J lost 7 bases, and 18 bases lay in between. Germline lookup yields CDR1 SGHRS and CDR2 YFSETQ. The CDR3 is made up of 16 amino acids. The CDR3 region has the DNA TGCGCCAGCAGCCCGCGGGGTGTTGGCGGAAATTCACCCCTCCACTTT. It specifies CASSPRGVGGNSPLHF.

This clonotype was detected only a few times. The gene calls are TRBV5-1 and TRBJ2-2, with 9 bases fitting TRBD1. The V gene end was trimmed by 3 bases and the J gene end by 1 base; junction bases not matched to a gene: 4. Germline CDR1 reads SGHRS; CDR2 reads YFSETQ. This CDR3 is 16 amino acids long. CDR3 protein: CASSSTGGENTGELFF. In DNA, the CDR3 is TGCGCCAGCAGCTCTACAGGGGGCGAGAACACCGGGGAGCTGTTTTTT.

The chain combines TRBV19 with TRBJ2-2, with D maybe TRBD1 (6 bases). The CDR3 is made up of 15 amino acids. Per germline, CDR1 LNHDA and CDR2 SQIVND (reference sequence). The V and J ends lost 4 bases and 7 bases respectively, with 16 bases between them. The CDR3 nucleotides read TGTGCCAGTAGTAACAGGGTCTCCCCCGGCGGGGAGCTGTTTTTT. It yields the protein CASSNRVSPGGELFF. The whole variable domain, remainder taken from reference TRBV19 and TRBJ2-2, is DGGITQSPKYLFRKEGQNVTLSCEQNLNHDAMYWYRQDPGQGLRLIYYSQIVNDFQKGDIAEGYSVSREKKESFPLTVTSAQKNPTAFYLCASSNRVSPGGELFFGEGSRLTVL.

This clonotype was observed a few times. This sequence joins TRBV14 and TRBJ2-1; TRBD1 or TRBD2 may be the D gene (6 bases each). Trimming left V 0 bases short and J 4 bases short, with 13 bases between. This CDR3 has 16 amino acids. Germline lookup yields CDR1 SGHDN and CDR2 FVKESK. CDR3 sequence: CASSQDRGAVYNEQFF. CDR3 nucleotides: TGTGCCAGCAGCCAAGATAGGGGGGCAGTTTACAATGAGCAGTTCTTC.

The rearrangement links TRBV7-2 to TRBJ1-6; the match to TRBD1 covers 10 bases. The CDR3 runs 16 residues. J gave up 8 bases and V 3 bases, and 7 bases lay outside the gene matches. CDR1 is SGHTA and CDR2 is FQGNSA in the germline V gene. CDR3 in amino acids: CASSFVTGGRDSPLHF. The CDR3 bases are TGTGCCAGCAGCTTCGTGACAGGGGGCCGGGATTCACCCCTCCACTTT.

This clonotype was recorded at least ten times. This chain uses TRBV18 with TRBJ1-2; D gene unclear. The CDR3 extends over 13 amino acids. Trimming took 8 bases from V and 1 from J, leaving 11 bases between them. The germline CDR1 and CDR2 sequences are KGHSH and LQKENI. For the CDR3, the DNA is TGTGCCAGCAGCCAAGATCTTAACTATGGCTACACCTTC. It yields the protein CASSQDLNYGYTF.

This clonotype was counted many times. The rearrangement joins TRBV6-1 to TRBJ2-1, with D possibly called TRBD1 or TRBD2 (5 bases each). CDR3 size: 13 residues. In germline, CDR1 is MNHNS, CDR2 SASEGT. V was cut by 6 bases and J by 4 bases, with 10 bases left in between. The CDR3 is CASRGDGYNEQFF. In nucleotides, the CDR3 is TGTGCCAGCAGGGGGGACGGATACAATGAGCAGTTCTTC.

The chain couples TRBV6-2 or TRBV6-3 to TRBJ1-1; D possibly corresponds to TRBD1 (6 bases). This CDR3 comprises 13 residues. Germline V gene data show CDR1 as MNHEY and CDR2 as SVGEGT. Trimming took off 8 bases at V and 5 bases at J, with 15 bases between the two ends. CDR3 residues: CASGPRGETEAFF. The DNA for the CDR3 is TGTGCCAGCGGCCCCAGGGGCGAAACTGAAGCTTTCTTT.

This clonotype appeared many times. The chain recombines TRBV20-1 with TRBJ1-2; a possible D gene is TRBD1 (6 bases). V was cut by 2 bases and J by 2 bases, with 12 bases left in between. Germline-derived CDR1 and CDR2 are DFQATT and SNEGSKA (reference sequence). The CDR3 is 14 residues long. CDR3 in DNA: TGCAGTGCTAGAAGGGACACCTTAAACTATGGCTACACCTTC. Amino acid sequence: CSARRDTLNYGYTF.

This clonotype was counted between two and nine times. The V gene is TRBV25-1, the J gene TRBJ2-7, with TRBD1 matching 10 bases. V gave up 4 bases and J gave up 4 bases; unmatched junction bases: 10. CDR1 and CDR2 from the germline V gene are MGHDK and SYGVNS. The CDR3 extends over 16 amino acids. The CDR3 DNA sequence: TGTGCCAGCAGTGGACCTCTCGGGACAGGGGTGTACGAGCAGTACTTC. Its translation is CASSGPLGTGVYEQYF.

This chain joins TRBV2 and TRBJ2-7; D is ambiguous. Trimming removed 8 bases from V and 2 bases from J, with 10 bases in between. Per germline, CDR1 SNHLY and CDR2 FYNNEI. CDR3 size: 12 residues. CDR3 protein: CASRVDPYEQYF. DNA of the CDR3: TGTGCCAGCCGGGTCGATCCCTACGAGCAGTACTTC.